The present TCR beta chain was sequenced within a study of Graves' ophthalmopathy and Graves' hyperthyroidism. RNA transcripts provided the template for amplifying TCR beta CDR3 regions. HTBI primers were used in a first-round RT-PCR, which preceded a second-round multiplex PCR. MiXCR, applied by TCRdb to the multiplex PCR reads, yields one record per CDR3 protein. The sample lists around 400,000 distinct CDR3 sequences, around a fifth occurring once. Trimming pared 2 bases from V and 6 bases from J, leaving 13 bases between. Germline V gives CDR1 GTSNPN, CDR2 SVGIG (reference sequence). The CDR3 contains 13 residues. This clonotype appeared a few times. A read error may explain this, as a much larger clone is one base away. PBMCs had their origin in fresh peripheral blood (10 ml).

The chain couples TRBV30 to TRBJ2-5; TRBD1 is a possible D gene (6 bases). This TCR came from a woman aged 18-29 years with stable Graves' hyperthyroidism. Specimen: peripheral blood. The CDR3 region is CAWSLTGGKTQYF. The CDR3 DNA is TGTGCCTGGAGTTTGACAGGCGGAAAGACCCAGTACTTC.